The entry below gives a single T cell receptor beta chain sequence along with its context. Its antigen is unidentified. A read error may explain this, as a much larger clone is one base away. TCR alpha and beta CDR3 regions were amplified from RNA using iRepertoire nested multiplex PCR. MiXCR, run by TCRdb on the multiplex PCR reads, gives a single entry per CDR3 protein. The repertoire has some 100,000 distinct CDR3 sequences, 25% to 30% of them found once; the top ten carry 30% to 35%. This sample was included in a study of glioma-infiltrating T cells. V lost 5 bases and J 1 base, leaving 11 bases between the germline ends. The CDR3 totals 14 residues. Germline values: CDR1 KGHDR, CDR2 SFDVKD. Findings and limits, study-wide: Very few CDR3 sequences were shared between tissue and blood. Gliomas, especially low-grade, showed above-expected tissue-blood divergence; non-neoplastic patients showed below.

The chain links TRBV24-1 to TRBJ2-7; D unclear. The sequenced sample was glioma tissue, nonneoplastic brain tissue, or PBMCs (not recorded which). This TCR was recovered from a human donor with low-grade glioma or glioblastoma, undergoing nonglioma brain surgery, or in good health (not recorded which). CDR3 region: CATSVVPESYEQYF. CDR3 bases: TGTGCCACCAGTGTCGTACCGGAATCCTACGAGCAGTACTTC.